This is a list of T cell receptor beta chains from one sample in a study of cytomegalovirus exposure and HLA in healthy donors. TCRdb's copy holds only in-frame clones and misses some; the assay was immunoSEQ multiplex PCR. The sample has about 120,000 clones; over 60% are singletons. The sequenced sample was PBMCs. The receptors originated from a woman aged 40-49 years in good health and CMV-seropositive. CDR3s include the opening cysteine and the closing phenylalanine or tryptophan. Fields, in order: V gene, J gene, CDR3 length, D gene, clone size, CDR3 protein, CDR3 DNA. A D gene is named only where the DNA matches it firmly. The size of a clone is reported for some rows only, either as once, few or many, or as a class for expanded clones.

TRBV13,TRBJ2-7,16,.,.,CASSPISRDSPSEQYF,TGTGCCAGCAGCCCCATCTCCCGGGACTCGCCCTCCGAGCAGTACTTC
TRBV27,TRBJ2-1,16,TRBD2,.,CASSYERGSSYNEQFF,TGTGCCAGCAGTTACGAGCGGGGTAGCTCCTACAATGAGCAGTTCTTC
TRBV5-6,TRBJ2-2,13,.,.,CASSLAVSGELFF,TGTGCCAGCAGCTTGGCCGTTTCCGGGGAGCTGTTTTTT
TRBV6-1,TRBJ2-1,15,TRBD2,few,CASSRSGAANNEQFF,TGTGCCAGCAGTAGAAGCGGGGCCGCCAACAATGAGCAGTTCTTC
TRBV5-3,TRBJ2-6,15,.,.,CARSWGSLLRGVLTF,TGTGCCAGAAGCTGGGGTTCCTTACTGCGGGGCGTCCTGACTTTC
TRBV6-1,TRBJ1-1,18,TRBD1,.,CASSVIRGQGKPYPEAFF,TGTGCCAGCAGTGTAATCCGCGGACAGGGGAAGCCTTACCCTGAAGCTTTCTTT
TRBV11-2,TRBJ1-6,12,.,.,CASSQRKSPLHF,TGTGCCAGCAGTCAGCGGAAGTCACCCCTCCACTTT
TRBV2,TRBJ2-3,15,TRBD2,.,CASSSGLADTDTQYF,TGTGCCAGCAGTTCAGGACTAGCGGACACAGATACGCAGTATTTT
TRBV2,TRBJ2-3,15,TRBD2,.,CASSEDAGGADTQYF,TGTGCCAGCAGTGAAGATGCGGGAGGGGCAGATACGCAGTATTTT
TRBV5-4,TRBJ2-3,14,.,.,CASSLAGRTDTQYF,TGTGCCAGCAGCTTGGCCGGGAGAACAGATACGCAGTATTTT
TRBV6-1,TRBJ2-7,14,.,.,CASSERGPEGEQYF,TGTGCCAGCAGTGAAAGGGGCCCGGAGGGAGAGCAGTACTTC
TRBV11-1,TRBJ1-1,15,TRBD1,.,CASSLGQGYFTEAFF,TGTGCCAGCAGCTTGGGACAGGGGTATTTTACTGAAGCTTTCTTT
TRBV9,TRBJ1-1,15,.,.,CASSVGGRGNTEAFF,TGTGCCAGCAGCGTGGGGGGGAGGGGGAACACTGAAGCTTTCTTT
TRBV6-6,TRBJ1-1,15,TRBD1,.,CASKGAVSTRDEAFF,TGTGCCAGCAAGGGGGCGGTCTCGACAAGGGATGAAGCTTTCTTT
TRBV5-1,TRBJ1-5,13,.,.,CASSFGGNQPQHF,TGCGCCAGCAGCTTTGGAGGGAATCAGCCCCAGCATTTT
TRBV6-1,TRBJ1-2,14,.,.,CASTGELVNYGYTF,TGTGCCAGCACCGGTGAGCTCGTTAACTATGGCTACACCTTC
TRBV2,TRBJ1-1,15,TRBD1,.,CATVFIGGLGSEAFF,TGTGCCACCGTCTTTATAGGGGGCTTAGGATCTGAAGCTTTCTTT
TRBV27,TRBJ1-2,17,TRBD1,.,CASSLFGGDRGSGGYTF,TGTGCCAGCAGTTTATTTGGGGGGGACAGGGGATCGGGCGGCTACACCTTC